This is a list of T cell receptor beta chains from one sample in a study of T cells in Graves' hyperthyroidism and ophthalmopathy. TCRdb processed the multiplex PCR reads anew with MiXCR; each CDR3 protein has one entry. Seen here are fewer than 650,000 distinct CDR3 sequences, around 50% observed once, and the top ten hold roughly 45%. Sequencing input: peripheral blood or thyroid tissue (not recorded which). All receptors come from an adult woman with Graves' disease, either hyperthyroidism or ophthalmopathy (not recorded which). Each CDR3 is given without its conserved first and last residue. D genes are given only for firm matches. A row's size may be missing; if present it is once, few, many or a size class.

j_gene: TRBJ1-2
len: 13
v_gene: TRBV7-9
d_gene: -
abundance: -
CDR3aa: ASSQNPGTNYGYT

j_gene: TRBJ1-5
len: 15
v_gene: TRBV24-1
d_gene: TRBD1
abundance: many
CDR3aa: ATSDPGSGGDAQPQH

j_gene: TRBJ2-1
len: 13
v_gene: TRBV5-1
d_gene: -
abundance: -
CDR3aa: ASSLLSGVYNEQF

j_gene: TRBJ1-1
len: 11
v_gene: TRBV29-1
d_gene: -
abundance: many
CDR3aa: SVEGTANTEAF

j_gene: TRBJ1-5
len: 11
v_gene: TRBV19
d_gene: -
abundance: many
CDR3aa: ASSAQGNQPQH

j_gene: TRBJ1-2
len: 12
v_gene: TRBV10-3
d_gene: -
abundance: many
CDR3aa: AISMTPLGDGYT

j_gene: TRBJ2-7
len: 10
v_gene: TRBV29-1
d_gene: TRBD1
abundance: -
CDR3aa: SVVTGVYEQY

j_gene: TRBJ2-7
len: 13
v_gene: TRBV5-1
d_gene: TRBD2
abundance: few
CDR3aa: ASSPSVAGDYEQY

j_gene: TRBJ2-2
len: 13
v_gene: TRBV20-1
d_gene: -
abundance: -
CDR3aa: SASLASANTGELF

j_gene: TRBJ1-6
len: 11
v_gene: TRBV20-1
d_gene: TRBD1
abundance: many
CDR3aa: SASGTGDSPLH

j_gene: TRBJ1-2
len: 10
v_gene: TRBV7-9
d_gene: -
abundance: many
CDR3aa: ASSVRGDGYT

j_gene: TRBJ1-1
len: 12
v_gene: TRBV9
d_gene: -
abundance: -
CDR3aa: ASSVATGFTEAF

j_gene: TRBJ1-2
len: 13
v_gene: TRBV4-3
d_gene: -
abundance: many
CDR3aa: ASSQDGNSPYGYT

j_gene: TRBJ2-7
len: 11
v_gene: TRBV29-1
d_gene: TRBD1
abundance: many
CDR3aa: SVSGTGRGEQY

j_gene: TRBJ2-7
len: 12
v_gene: TRBV7-2
d_gene: -
abundance: -
CDR3aa: ASSFSLYSYEQY

j_gene: TRBJ1-6
len: 14
v_gene: TRBV9
d_gene: TRBD1
abundance: -
CDR3aa: ASSYDRVGENSPLH

j_gene: TRBJ2-6
len: 14
v_gene: TRBV5-1
d_gene: -
abundance: -
CDR3aa: ASSLDGWAGVNVLT

j_gene: TRBJ2-7
len: 12
v_gene: TRBV5-6
d_gene: -
abundance: many
CDR3aa: ASSDPGAATEQY

j_gene: TRBJ2-7
len: 12
v_gene: TRBV11-2
d_gene: -
abundance: -
CDR3aa: ASSFGGPPYEQY

j_gene: TRBJ1-3
len: 14
v_gene: TRBV2
d_gene: -
abundance: -
CDR3aa: ASSFRFRASGNTIY

j_gene: TRBJ2-7
len: 12
v_gene: TRBV10-3
d_gene: TRBD2
abundance: -
CDR3aa: AISELREAYEQY

j_gene: TRBJ1-6
len: 13
v_gene: TRBV5-4
d_gene: TRBD1
abundance: -
CDR3aa: ASSFQAGGESPLH

j_gene: TRBJ2-3
len: 11
v_gene: TRBV7-2
d_gene: -
abundance: few
CDR3aa: ASSPAIAGTQY

j_gene: TRBJ2-2
len: 10
v_gene: TRBV5-1
d_gene: -
abundance: once
CDR3aa: ASSLGPRELF

j_gene: TRBJ2-7
len: 12
v_gene: TRBV5-1
d_gene: TRBD1
abundance: many
CDR3aa: ASSADRGQYEQY

j_gene: TRBJ1-1
len: 11
v_gene: TRBV29-1
d_gene: TRBD1
abundance: few
CDR3aa: SVDRGQSNEAF

j_gene: TRBJ1-5
len: 11
v_gene: TRBV15
d_gene: -
abundance: -
CDR3aa: ATSLISNQPQH

j_gene: TRBJ1-5
len: 12
v_gene: TRBV20-1
d_gene: TRBD1
abundance: many
CDR3aa: SATDRALDQPQH

j_gene: TRBJ2-7
len: 12
v_gene: TRBV7-8
d_gene: -
abundance: -
CDR3aa: ASTLRGTTYEQY

j_gene: TRBJ1-2
len: 13
v_gene: TRBV15
d_gene: -
abundance: -
CDR3aa: ATSSSLQGNYGYT